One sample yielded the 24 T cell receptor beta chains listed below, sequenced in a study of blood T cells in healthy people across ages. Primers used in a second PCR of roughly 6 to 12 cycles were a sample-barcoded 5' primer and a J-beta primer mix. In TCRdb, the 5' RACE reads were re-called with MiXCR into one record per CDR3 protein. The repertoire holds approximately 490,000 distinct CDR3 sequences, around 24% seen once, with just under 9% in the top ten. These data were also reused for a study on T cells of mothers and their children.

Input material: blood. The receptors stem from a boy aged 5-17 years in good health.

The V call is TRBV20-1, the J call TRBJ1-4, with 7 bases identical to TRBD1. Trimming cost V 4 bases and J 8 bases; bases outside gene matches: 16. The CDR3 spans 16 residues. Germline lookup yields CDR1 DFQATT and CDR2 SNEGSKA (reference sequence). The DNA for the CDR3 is TGCAGTGCTAAAGTCCTCATGACAGGGATGAACGAAAAACTGTTTTTT. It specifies CSAKVLMTGMNEKLFF.

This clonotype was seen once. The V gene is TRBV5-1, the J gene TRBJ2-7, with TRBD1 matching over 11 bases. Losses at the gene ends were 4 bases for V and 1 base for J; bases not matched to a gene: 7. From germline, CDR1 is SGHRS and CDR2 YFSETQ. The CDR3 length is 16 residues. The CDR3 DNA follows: TGCGCCAGCAGCCTCACCGGGACAGGGGGGTCCTACGAGCAGTACTTC. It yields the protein CASSLTGTGGSYEQYF.

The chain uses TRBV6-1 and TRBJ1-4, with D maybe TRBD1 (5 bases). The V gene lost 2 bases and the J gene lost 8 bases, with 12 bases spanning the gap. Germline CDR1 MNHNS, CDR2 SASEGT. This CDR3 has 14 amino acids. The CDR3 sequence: CASSERYRGEKLFF. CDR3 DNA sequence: TGTGCCAGCAGTGAAAGATACCGGGGGGAAAAACTGTTTTTT.

The CDR3 loop is CASSEAGKETQYF. The CDR3 DNA is TGTGCCAGCAGTGAGGCAGGCAAAGAGACCCAGTACTTC. The rearrangement uses TRBV6-1 and TRBJ2-5, with D hard to call. Trimming removed 3 bases from V and 3 bases from J, with 8 bases in between. Germline V gene lookup returns CDR1 MNHNS and CDR2 SASEGT. CDR3 size: 13 residues.

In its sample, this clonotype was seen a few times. CDR3 amino acids: CASSLRSDTQYF. The CDR3 region has the DNA TGTGCCAGCAGCTTGAGATCAGATACGCAGTATTTT. The chain combines TRBV11-1 with TRBJ2-3; D gene unclear. This CDR3 has 12 residues. The V end was cut by 3 bases, the J end by 4 bases, with 5 bases between. Germline CDR1 SGHAT, CDR2 FQDESV (reference sequence).

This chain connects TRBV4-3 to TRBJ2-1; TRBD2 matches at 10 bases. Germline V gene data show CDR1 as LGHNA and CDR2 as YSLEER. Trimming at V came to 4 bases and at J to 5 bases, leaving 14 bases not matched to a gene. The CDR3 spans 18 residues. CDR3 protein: CASSPYEGPSGGHNEQFF. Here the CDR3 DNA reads TGCGCCAGCAGCCCCTACGAAGGGCCTAGCGGGGGCCACAATGAGCAGTTCTTC.

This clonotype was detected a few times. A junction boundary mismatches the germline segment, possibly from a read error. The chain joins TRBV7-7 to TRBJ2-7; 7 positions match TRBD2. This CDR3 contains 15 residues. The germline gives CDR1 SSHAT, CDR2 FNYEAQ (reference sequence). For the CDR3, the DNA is TGTGCTAGCAGCTTAGAGGCTAGCGGACCCTACGAGCAGTACTTC. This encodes CASSLEASGPYEQYF.

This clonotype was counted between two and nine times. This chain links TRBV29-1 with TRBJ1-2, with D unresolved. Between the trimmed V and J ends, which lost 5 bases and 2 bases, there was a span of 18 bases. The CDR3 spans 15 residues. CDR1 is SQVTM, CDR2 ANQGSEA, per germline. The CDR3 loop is CSVWSAGVLNYGYTF. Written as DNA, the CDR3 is TGCAGCGTTTGGTCCGCCGGCGTATTAAACTATGGCTACACCTTC.

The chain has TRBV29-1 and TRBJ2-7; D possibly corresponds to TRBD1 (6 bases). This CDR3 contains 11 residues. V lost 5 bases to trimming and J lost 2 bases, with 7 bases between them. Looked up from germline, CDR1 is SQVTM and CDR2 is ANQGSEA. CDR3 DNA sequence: TGCAGCGTTTACAGGGCCTACGAGCAGTACTTC. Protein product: CSVYRAYEQYF.

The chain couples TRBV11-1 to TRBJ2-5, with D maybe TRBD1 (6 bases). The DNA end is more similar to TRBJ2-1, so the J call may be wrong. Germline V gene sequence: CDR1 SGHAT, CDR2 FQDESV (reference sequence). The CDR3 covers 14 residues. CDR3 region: CASSYTRGGNEQFF. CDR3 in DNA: TGTGCCAGCAGCTATACTAGAGGGGGCAATGAGCAGTTCTTC.

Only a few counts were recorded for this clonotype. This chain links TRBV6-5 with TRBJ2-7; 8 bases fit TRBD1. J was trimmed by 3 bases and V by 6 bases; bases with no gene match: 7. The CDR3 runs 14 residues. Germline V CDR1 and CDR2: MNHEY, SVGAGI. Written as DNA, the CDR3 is TGTGCCAGCAGATTAGGGACAGGAAGCTACGAGCAGTACTTC. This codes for CASRLGTGSYEQYF.

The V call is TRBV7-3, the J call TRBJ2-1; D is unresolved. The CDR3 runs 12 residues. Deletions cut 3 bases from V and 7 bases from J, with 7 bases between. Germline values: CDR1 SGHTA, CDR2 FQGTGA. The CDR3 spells CASSFLGNEQFF. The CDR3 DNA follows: TGTGCCAGCAGCTTTCTCGGAAATGAGCAGTTCTTC.

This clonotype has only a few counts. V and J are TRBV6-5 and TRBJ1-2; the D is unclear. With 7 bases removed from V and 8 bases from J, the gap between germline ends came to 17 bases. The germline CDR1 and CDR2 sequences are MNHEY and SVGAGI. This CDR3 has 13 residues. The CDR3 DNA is TGTGCCAGCACGACGGATCGCGGGAGCGGCTACACCTTC. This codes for CASTTDRGSGYTF.

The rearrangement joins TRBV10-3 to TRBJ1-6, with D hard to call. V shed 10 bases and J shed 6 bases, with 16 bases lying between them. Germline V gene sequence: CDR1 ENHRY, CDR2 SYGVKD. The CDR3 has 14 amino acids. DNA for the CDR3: TGTGCCACGGCGGACGGAATTACTAATTCACCCCTCCACTTT. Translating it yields CATADGITNSPLHF.

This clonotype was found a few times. The CDR3 coding sequence is TGTGCCAGCAACGCCGGGACAGGGGATACTGAAGCTTTCTTT. Its translation: CASNAGTGDTEAFF. The chain links TRBV9 to TRBJ1-1, with 10 bases lining up with TRBD1. CDR1 and CDR2 (germline): SGDLS, YYNGEE. This CDR3 spans 14 amino acids. V lost 6 bases and J lost 5; bases outside the gene matches: 7.

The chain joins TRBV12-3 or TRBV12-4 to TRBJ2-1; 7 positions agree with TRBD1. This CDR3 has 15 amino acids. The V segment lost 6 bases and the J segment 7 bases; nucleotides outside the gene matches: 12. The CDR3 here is CASSPISGTDNEQFF. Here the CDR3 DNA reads TGTGCCAGCAGCCCGATATCCGGGACAGATAATGAGCAGTTCTTC.

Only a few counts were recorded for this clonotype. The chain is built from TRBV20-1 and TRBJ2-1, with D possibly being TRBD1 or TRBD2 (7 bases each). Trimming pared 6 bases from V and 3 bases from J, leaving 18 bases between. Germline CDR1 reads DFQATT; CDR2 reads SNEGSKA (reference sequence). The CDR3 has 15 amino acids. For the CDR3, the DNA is TGCAGTGCGGATGCAGACAGGGAGGGCTACAATGAGCAGTTCTTC. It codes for CSADADREGYNEQFF.

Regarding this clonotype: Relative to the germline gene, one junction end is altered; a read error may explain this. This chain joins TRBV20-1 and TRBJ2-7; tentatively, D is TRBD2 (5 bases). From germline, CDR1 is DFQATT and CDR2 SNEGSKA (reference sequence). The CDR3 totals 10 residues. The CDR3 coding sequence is TGTAGTGGAGGAAAGTACGAGCAGTACTTC. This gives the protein CSGGKYEQYF.

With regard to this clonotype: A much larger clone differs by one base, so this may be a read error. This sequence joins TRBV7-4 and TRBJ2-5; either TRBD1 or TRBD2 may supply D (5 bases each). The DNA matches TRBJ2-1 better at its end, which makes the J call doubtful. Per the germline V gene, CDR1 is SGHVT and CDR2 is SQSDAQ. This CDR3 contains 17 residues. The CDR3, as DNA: TGTGCCTGCAGCTTAGGGGTTGACGGGGCCCCTAGGGATGAGCAGTTCTTC. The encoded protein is CACSLGVDGAPRDEQFF.

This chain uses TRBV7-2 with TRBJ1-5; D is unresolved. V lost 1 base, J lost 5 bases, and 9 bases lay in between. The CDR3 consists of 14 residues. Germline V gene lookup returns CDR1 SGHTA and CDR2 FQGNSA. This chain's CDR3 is CASSLGLGYQPQHF. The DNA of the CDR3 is TGTGCCAGCAGCTTAGGATTGGGATATCAGCCCCAGCATTTT.

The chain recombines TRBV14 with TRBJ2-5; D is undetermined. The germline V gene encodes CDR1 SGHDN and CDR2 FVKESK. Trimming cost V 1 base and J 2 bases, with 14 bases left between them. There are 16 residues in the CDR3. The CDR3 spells CASSQVAPGGQETQYF. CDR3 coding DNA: TGTGCCAGCAGCCAAGTGGCCCCGGGCGGACAAGAGACCCAGTACTTC. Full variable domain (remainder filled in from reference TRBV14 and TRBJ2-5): EAGVTQFPSHSVIEKGQTVTLRCDPISGHDNLYWYRRVMGKEIKFLLHFVKESKQDESGMPNNRFLAERTGGTYSTLKVQPAELEDSGVYFCASSQVAPGGQETQYFGPGTRLLVL.

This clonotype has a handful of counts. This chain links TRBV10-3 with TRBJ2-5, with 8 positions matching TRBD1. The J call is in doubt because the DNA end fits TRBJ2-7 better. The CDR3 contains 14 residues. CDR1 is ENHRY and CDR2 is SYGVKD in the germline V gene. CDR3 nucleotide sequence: TGTGCCATCAGCGCCGGGACAGGCCGGAACGAGCAGTACTTC. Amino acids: CAISAGTGRNEQYF.

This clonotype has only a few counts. DNA for the CDR3: TGTGCCAGCAGTTTAGCGGGGACAGGGGCCGTCACAGATACGCAGTATTTT. Protein: CASSLAGTGAVTDTQYF. This chain connects TRBV12-3 or TRBV12-4 to TRBJ2-3; 10 nucleotides line up with TRBD1. The junction had 5 bases not matched to a gene; V was cut back by 0 bases and J by 2 bases. There are 17 residues in the CDR3.

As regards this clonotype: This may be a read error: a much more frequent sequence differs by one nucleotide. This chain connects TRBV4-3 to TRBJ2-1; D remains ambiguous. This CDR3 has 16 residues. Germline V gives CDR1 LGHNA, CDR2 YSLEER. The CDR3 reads CASSQEFSVNYNVQFF. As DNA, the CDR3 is TGCGCCAGCAGCCAAGAGTTCTCGGTGAACTACAATGTGCAGTTCTTC.